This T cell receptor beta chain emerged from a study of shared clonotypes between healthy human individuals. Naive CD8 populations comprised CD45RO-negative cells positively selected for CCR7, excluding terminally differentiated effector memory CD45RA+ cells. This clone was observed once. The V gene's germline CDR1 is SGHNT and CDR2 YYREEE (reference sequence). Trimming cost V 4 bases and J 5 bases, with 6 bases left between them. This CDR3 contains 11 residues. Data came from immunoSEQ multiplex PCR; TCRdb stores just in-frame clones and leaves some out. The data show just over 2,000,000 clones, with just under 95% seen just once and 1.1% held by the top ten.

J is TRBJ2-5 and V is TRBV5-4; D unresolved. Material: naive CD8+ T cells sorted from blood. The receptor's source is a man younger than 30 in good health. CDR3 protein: CASSLTETQYF. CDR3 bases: TGTGCCAGCAGCCTTACGGAGACCCAGTACTTC.